The sequence of this TCR beta chain was determined in a study of shared clonotypes between healthy human individuals. The donors, healthy adults who were HIV-negative, had experienced no recent acute infections or vaccinations. Assay execution took place at the deep level. It was across several immunoSEQ plates that each subset's genomic DNA was evenly split. Sequencing of unsorted PBMC DNA was carried out using ten immunoSEQ deep assay plates. The table came from immunoSEQ multiplex PCR; TCRdb's copy has only in-frame clones and leaves some out. The sample lists hundreds of thousands of clones; roughly 83% were seen once. The CDR3 totals 14 residues. Looked up from germline, CDR1 is MNHEY and CDR2 is SMNVEV (reference sequence). With 4 bases removed from V and 6 bases from J, the gap between germline ends came to 15 bases.

The receptor's source is a middle-aged woman in good health. Some clones in this sample may be carry-over from other donors' samples. Input material: PBMCs. J is TRBJ1-2 and V is TRBV27, with D tentatively TRBD1 (6 bases). This chain's CDR3 is CASSSRGLRDGYTF. The CDR3 nucleotides read TGTGCCAGCAGTTCGCGGGGGCTGAGAGATGGCTACACCTTC.